A single sample gave rise to the 3 T cell receptor beta chains below, sequenced in a study of CD4 T cells in relation to SARS-CoV-2 and coronaviruses. The method was immunoSEQ multiplex PCR; TCRdb's version includes in-frame clones alone and lacks a portion of them. The sample has around 26,000 clones, 76% seen once. Before the COVID-19 pandemic, during about 2010-2018, CD4+ T cells were taken from unexposed donors. After ten to eleven days of culture, CD4+ T cells were isolated. Antigens of these TCRs are unknown. The sequenced sample consisted of CD4+ T cells from PBMCs, cultured in vitro. The receptors here all came from a human donor in good health.

This chain uses TRBV5-1 with TRBJ2-7; 8 nucleotides match TRBD2. CDR3 length: 16 residues. V lost 0 bases to trimming and J lost 1 base; unmatched junction nucleotides: 6. Germline V gene data show CDR1 as SGHRS and CDR2 as YFSETQ. The CDR3 region has the DNA TGCGCCAGCAGCTTGGATGCTAGCGGGCCTTCCTACGAGCAGTACTTC. Encoded protein: CASSLDASGPSYEQYF.

Only one count was recorded for this clone. CDR3 sequence reads: CASSTTSGSYEQYF. As DNA, the CDR3 is TGTGCCAGCAGCACCACTAGCGGTTCCTACGAGCAGTACTTC. The chain combines TRBV7-2 with TRBJ2-7, with 8 bases fitting TRBD2. The CDR3 length is 14 residues. V lost 5 bases to trimming and J lost 1 base; unmatched junction nucleotides: 4. CDR1 and CDR2 (germline): SGHTA, FQGNSA.

This rearrangement joins TRBV10-3 to TRBJ2-7; D is possibly TRBD1 (6 bases). The CDR3 runs to 13 residues. Trimming removed 8 bases at V and 2 bases at J, with 13 bases between. Germline V gives CDR1 ENHRY, CDR2 SYGVKD. CDR3 nucleotides: TGTGCCATCTCCACAGGGAGCGCCTACGAGCAGTACTTC. Translation gives CAISTGSAYEQYF.